This T cell receptor beta chain was retrieved from a study of blood T cell repertoires in COVID-19 (dated by TCRdb to the early 2020s). Background on the whole study: Collaborator samples came from the United States, Italy and Spain and covered acute and convalescent phases of COVID-19. A de-identified subject ID, COVID-19 status, age in years and sex were almost always included in the sample metadata. Deeply sampled blood TCRbeta repertoires from subjects exposed to, actively infected with, or recovered from COVID-19 were included in the dataset. The samples were drawn from the first 160 participants of the ongoing ImmuneRACE study and from some 1,300 subjects provided by 6 global collaborators. HLA class I and class II types, where available, came from metadata supplied by the sample provider rather than from assay-based typing. The prospective study material was composed of cDNA or gDNA derived from T cells, B-cell-depleted T cells, or PBMCs. The repertoires were made available in a free public database intended to serve as a resource for research on the immune response to SARS-CoV-2.

Details on this clone: The clone's antigen remains unknown. No base quality information exists; no much larger clone differs at one position.

TCRbeta CDR3 regions were amplified from genomic DNA using the immunoSEQ Assay, a bias-controlled multiplex PCR. As for the authors' bioinformatics: Within the assay, amplification of reference gene primers was used to estimate how many nucleated cells each sample contained. To quantify the absolute abundance of each unique TCRbeta CDR3 rearrangement, sequence reads were collapsed and filtered. For each sample, productive Simpson clonality was calculated as the square root of Simpson's diversity index across productive rearrangements. In TCRdb, the immuneACCESS table is reduced to in-frame sequences with V and J assigned. These tables do not hold every clone; where another copy was compared, an unresolved V gene accounts for under half, and the others remain unexplained. Clone size and the V and J calls come from that table; the DNA yielded D and trimming. This sample gives around 36,000 clones in total; 89% of them show up just once. Roughly 6.2% of the sample is in the top ten clones.

What the work shows at the level of the full study, not this receptor alone: How much clinical and demographic metadata was included differed by source and by participant, and the metadata was provided uncurated.

Each collaborating institution followed its own protocols to collect whole blood in K2EDTA tubes. For TCRbeta analysis, collaborators shipped samples in one of three forms: frozen whole blood, isolated PBMCs, or DNA extracted from either of those sample types. Taken from cysteine to phenylalanine, the CDR3 has 17 residues. The kept DNA is CDR3 alone, 51 bases in frame from the first base. Sequences LGHNA (CDR1) and YSLEER (CDR2) are obtained from the germline V gene. V loses 3 bases, J loses 4 bases, and the germline ends lie 22 bases apart. Sequencing was done on a sample of peripheral blood. The chain is encoded by TRBV4-3 joined to TRBJ2-7; a tentative D match to TRBD1 spans 7 bases. This clonotype originated in a human donor in a cohort sampled during active COVID-19. The nucleotide sequence reads as follows: TGCGCCAGCAGCCACGCTCGGGAACAGGGGAGGTTGTACGAGCAGTACTTC. This is translated as CASSHAREQGRLYEQYF.